One sample yielded the 19 T cell receptor beta chains listed below, sequenced in a study of T-cell memory formation after mild COVID-19. In TCRdb, the 5' RACE reads were re-called with MiXCR into one record per CDR3 protein. The sample yields approximately 560,000 distinct CDR3 sequences, approximately 15% seen once. Sequenced material: PBMCs or a T cell subset sorted from them (not recorded which). The receptors were sampled from an adult woman who had mild COVID-19 (a few samples of this study predate the infection). Cell type and time point are not known.

This clonotype came up a few times. The chain joins TRBV20-1 to TRBJ1-1; D is uncertain. CDR1 is DFQATT, CDR2 SNEGSKA, per germline (reference sequence). This CDR3 spans 16 amino acids. The V gene lost 1 base and the J gene lost 3 bases, with 18 bases spanning the gap. For the CDR3, the DNA is TGCAGTGCTAGAGGGCAGATCCAAAGTTGGTACACTGAAGCTTTCTTT. Translating it yields CSARGQIQSWYTEAFF.

This clonotype was counted many times. This chain connects TRBV7-9 to TRBJ2-5; a possible D gene is TRBD1 (6 bases). Germline V lookup: CDR1 SEHNR, CDR2 FQNEAQ (reference sequence). The CDR3 runs 15 residues. The V gene lost 3 bases and the J gene lost 1 base, with 12 bases spanning the gap. The CDR3 DNA reads TGTGCCAGCAGCTTTAAACAGGGAGTCCAAGAGACCCAGTACTTC. Encoded protein: CASSFKQGVQETQYF.

The CDR3 DNA reads TGCGCCAGCAGCCGCCTAGGGGGCAGGACCTACGAGCAGTACTTC. Its protein is CASSRLGGRTYEQYF. The chain couples TRBV4-1 to TRBJ2-7; the match to TRBD1 covers 7 bases. Germline loops: CDR1 MGHRA, CDR2 YSYEKL. V trimming: 4 bases; J trimming: 2 bases; junction bases outside the gene matches: 8. This CDR3 comprises 15 residues.

This chain links TRBV20-1 with TRBJ2-7; 11 nucleotides align to TRBD2. Germline CDR1 reads DFQATT; CDR2 reads SNEGSKA (reference sequence). V was clipped by 0 bases and J by 0 bases; unmatched bases: 7. The CDR3 length is 17 residues. CDR3 sequence: CSARDPTSGGPSYEQYF. The CDR3 DNA is TGCAGTGCTAGAGATCCCACTAGCGGGGGCCCCTCCTACGAGCAGTACTTC.

The chain recombines TRBV6-5 with TRBJ1-1, with a weak D call TRBD1 (6 bases). Germline CDR1 reads MNHEY; CDR2 reads SVGAGI. There are 15 residues in the CDR3. The ends were cut back, 6 bases at V and 4 bases at J, with 18 bases in the middle. DNA for the CDR3: TGTGCCAGCAGCAGCAGACTGACAGGTGGCACTGAAGCTTTCTTT. This translates into CASSSRLTGGTEAFF.

This clonotype has a handful of counts. The rearrangement joins TRBV6-2 or TRBV6-3 to TRBJ1-5; D might be TRBD1 (6 bases). Trimming cost V 6 bases and J 9 bases, with 12 bases left between them. CDR3 length: 12 amino acids. Germline values: CDR1 MNHEY, CDR2 SVGEGT. CDR3 nucleotides: TGTGCCAGCAGCCGGCCGACAGGGCCCCAGCATTTT. This sequence encodes CASSRPTGPQHF.

In its sample, this clonotype was seen a few times. The genes are TRBV7-8 and TRBJ1-3; D remains unclear. CDR1 is SGHVS, CDR2 FQNEAQ, per germline. This CDR3 is 16 amino acids long. The V end was cut by 5 bases, the J end by 0 bases, with 14 bases between. The CDR3: CASSQLGTLSGNTIYF. The CDR3 DNA sequence: TGTGCCAGCAGCCAACTGGGCACCCTCTCTGGAAACACCATATATTTT.

The gene calls are TRBV7-9 and TRBJ2-3; maybe TRBD1 (6 bases). Germline lookup yields CDR1 SEHNR and CDR2 FQNEAQ (reference sequence). The CDR3 is made up of 16 amino acids. The V and J ends lost 6 bases and 0 bases respectively, with 16 bases between them. The CDR3 protein is CASSPDSLISTDTQYF. For the CDR3, the DNA is TGTGCCAGCAGTCCGGACAGCCTAATTAGCACAGATACGCAGTATTTT.

This clonotype turned up a few times. This chain connects TRBV24-1 to TRBJ2-2; TRBD2 is a possible D gene (5 bases). The CDR3 extends over 15 amino acids. The V end was cut by 0 bases, the J end by 6 bases, with 10 bases between. Germline CDR1 reads KGHDR; CDR2 reads SFDVKD. The CDR3 sequence is CATSDLPGLAGELFF. The CDR3 DNA is TGTGCCACCAGTGATTTGCCGGGGTTGGCCGGGGAGCTGTTTTTT.

This clonotype has only a few counts. The junction departs from germline at one end; a sequencing error may be responsible. The chain has TRBV5-6 and TRBJ2-5; perhaps D is TRBD1 or TRBD2 (7 bases each). This CDR3 is built from 12 residues. CDR1 is SGHDT, CDR2 YYEEEE, per germline. Here the CDR3 DNA reads TGTGCCACCAGCGGGACAGAAGAGACCCAGTACTTC. This codes for CATSGTEETQYF.

In its sample, this clonotype was seen a few times. V is TRBV20-1 and J is TRBJ1-3; the match to TRBD1 covers 8 bases. V was clipped by 7 bases and J by 2 bases; unmatched bases: 4. Germline V lookup: CDR1 DFQATT, CDR2 SNEGSKA (reference sequence). The CDR3 runs 13 residues. CDR3 DNA: TGCAGTGGCAAGACAGGGGCTGGAAACACCATATATTTT. Encoded protein: CSGKTGAGNTIYF.

V gene TRBV4-1 combines with J gene TRBJ2-1, with D perhaps given as TRBD1 or TRBD2 (5 bases each). The germline V gene encodes CDR1 MGHRA and CDR2 YSYEKL. V was shortened by 1 base and J by 13 bases, with 11 bases between the two germline ends. The CDR3 loop spans 12 amino acids. CDR3 nucleotides: TGCGCCAGCAGCCAAGTCCGGGACCACCAGTTCTTC. This codes for CASSQVRDHQFF.

This clonotype was seen a few times. The chain joins TRBV7-2 to TRBJ2-7; 8 bases align to TRBD2. Germline V gene lookup returns CDR1 SGHTA and CDR2 FQGNSA. This CDR3 has 14 amino acids. J was trimmed by 4 bases and V by 3 bases; bases with no gene match: 5. As DNA, the CDR3 is TGTGCCAGCAGCTTTAGCGGGATTAATTACGAGCAGTACTTC. Amino acids: CASSFSGINYEQYF.

This chain connects TRBV27 to TRBJ1-2; D gene uncertain. The CDR3 has 14 residues. CDR1 MNHEY and CDR2 SMNVEV come from the germline V gene (reference sequence). Trimming pared 6 bases from V and 4 bases from J, leaving 15 bases between. The CDR3 sequence is CASRLHEGSYGYTF. DNA of the CDR3: TGTGCCAGCAGACTCCACGAAGGGAGCTATGGCTACACCTTC.

This clonotype was counted only a few times. The chain has TRBV7-2 and TRBJ2-3, with a weak D call TRBD2 (6 bases). Deletions cut 1 base from V and 6 bases from J, with 23 bases between. Per germline, CDR1 SGHTA and CDR2 FQGNSA. The CDR3 loop spans 18 amino acids. The CDR3 DNA reads TGTGCCAGCAGCTTAGTCGGGAGAGTGGTCCCCCTGGGTGATACGCAGTATTTT. Translation: CASSLVGRVVPLGDTQYF.

The chain couples TRBV4-1 to TRBJ2-6, with 7 bases lining up with TRBD1. This CDR3 comprises 16 residues. V lost 3 bases and J lost 2; bases outside the gene matches: 4. The germline CDR1 and CDR2 sequences are MGHRA and YSYEKL. The CDR3 region is CASSQGTGAGANVLTF. The CDR3 nucleotides are TGCGCCAGCAGCCAGGGAACAGGGGCTGGGGCCAACGTCCTGACTTTC.

The table lists this clonotype with a few counts. The V call is TRBV9, the J call TRBJ2-7; 8 bases are shared with TRBD1. J gave up 2 bases and V 0 bases, and 4 bases lay outside the gene matches. Germline V lookup: CDR1 SGDLS, CDR2 YYNGEE. CDR3 length: 15 residues. The DNA for the CDR3 is TGTGCCAGCAGCGTAGGACAGGGGCGCGCCTACGAGCAGTACTTC. Amino acid sequence: CASSVGQGRAYEQYF.

The genes are TRBV27 and TRBJ1-2, with TRBD1 identical over 8 bases. J lost 8 bases, V lost 3 bases, and 8 bases had no gene match. The CDR3 covers 14 residues. The V gene's germline CDR1 is MNHEY and CDR2 SMNVEV (reference sequence). In DNA, the CDR3 is TGTGCCAGCAGTTTCTCGGACAGGGTTCAAGGCTACACCTTC. Translated: CASSFSDRVQGYTF.

The rearrangement links TRBV6-1 to TRBJ1-2; TRBD1 might be the D (6 bases). CDR1 MNHNS and CDR2 SASEGT come from the germline V gene. This CDR3 has 13 amino acids. Trimming took 5 bases from V and 4 from J, leaving 11 bases between them. The CDR3 nucleotides read TGTGCCAGCAGTATACGGGACATCTATGGCTACACCTTC. It yields the protein CASSIRDIYGYTF.